This T cell receptor beta chain was captured by sequencing in a study of CD8+ T cells in alopecia areata. This clone was seen only a few times. RNA extraction and reverse transcription yielded cDNA as sequencing template. The assay was immunoSEQ multiplex PCR, and TCRdb's table has in-frame clones only and misses some. The table includes roughly 120,000 clones, 55% to 80% detected once. Sequencing used CD4+ T cells sorted from blood. The clonotype was recovered from a human donor in good health.

The DNA of the CDR3 is TGTGCCAGCAGCGCTACGACAAAGACCTACGAGCAGTACTTC. Its translation: CASSATTKTYEQYF. This chain connects TRBV9 to TRBJ2-7; D uncertain. There are 14 residues in the CDR3. Germline-derived CDR1 and CDR2 are SGDLS and YYNGEE. The V end lost 3 bases, the J end lost 2 bases, and 12 bases lay between the germline ends.